The T cell receptor (beta chain) under discussion was sequenced for a study of blood T cell repertoires in COVID-19. Looking at the study overall: The United States, Italy and Spain supplied acute and convalescent COVID-19 samples. Sources were T cells, B-cell-depleted T cells, or PBMCs; the material itself was cDNA or gDNA.

Germline V lookup: CDR1 SGHVS, CDR2 FQNEAQ. This CDR3 comprises 14 residues. V was shortened by 5 bases and J by 4 bases, with 15 bases between the two germline ends. How the authors handled the data: It was from reference gene primer amplification that nucleated cell counts were estimated. The table came from immunoSEQ multiplex PCR; TCRdb's copy has only in-frame clones and leaves some out. From that table come the V and J calls and clone size; the DNA was used to work out D and trimming. Of over 110,000 clones in the sample, about 76% were seen once. Sequencing was carried out using peripheral blood. The sequence was obtained from a human donor in a cohort sampled during active COVID-19. The chain uses TRBV7-8 and TRBJ2-7; tentative D call: TRBD2 (6 bases). The CDR3 loop reads CASSPRDLSYEQYF. CDR3 DNA sequence: TGTGCCAGCAGCCCGAGGGACTTAAGTTACGAGCAGTACTTC.